This entry features one TCR beta chain sequence. This sample was included in a study of cytomegalovirus exposure and HLA in healthy donors. The germline V gene encodes CDR1 MNHNS and CDR2 SASEGT. Trimming cost V 4 bases and J 1 base, with 10 bases left between them. The CDR3 is 14 residues long. PCR used 60 Vbeta primers and 13 Jbeta primers. Here immunoSEQ multiplex PCR was the method, and the copy in TCRdb shows in-frame clones only, minus some. This sample has 200,000 to 250,000 clones, with over 70% found just once. Material: PBMCs. V usage is TRBV6-1 and J usage is TRBJ1-1; D not certain. This receptor was taken from a woman aged 55-69 years in good health and CMV-seropositive. CDR3 DNA sequence: TGTGCCAGCAGTGGGACTCGAGGGAACACTGAAGCTTTCTTT. Translating it yields CASSGTRGNTEAFF.